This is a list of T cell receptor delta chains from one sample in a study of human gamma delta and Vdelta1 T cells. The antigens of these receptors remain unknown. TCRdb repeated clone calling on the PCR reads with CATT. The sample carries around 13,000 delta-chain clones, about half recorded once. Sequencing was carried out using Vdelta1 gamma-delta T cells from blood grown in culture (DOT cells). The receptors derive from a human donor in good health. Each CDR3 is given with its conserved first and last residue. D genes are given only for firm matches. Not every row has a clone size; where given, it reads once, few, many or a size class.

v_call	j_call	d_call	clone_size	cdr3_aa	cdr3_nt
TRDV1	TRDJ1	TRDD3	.	CALGELSIPISGGYAEEVTDKLIF	TGTGCTCTTGGGGAACTTTCCATTCCAATCTCTGGGGGATACGCCGAGGAGGTCACCGATAAACTCATCTTT
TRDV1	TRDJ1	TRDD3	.	CALQPKRPSDNWGIIVGIQTDKLIF	TGTGCTCTCCAGCCAAAGAGGCCTTCCGACAACTGGGGGATAATCGTGGGGATACAGACCGATAAACTCATCTTT
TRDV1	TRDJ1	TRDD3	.	CALGEYKVLGDRWADKLIF	TGTGCTCTTGGGGAATACAAGGTACTGGGGGATAGGTGGGCCGATAAACTCATCTTT
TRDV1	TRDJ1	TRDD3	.	CALRNWGIRESRYTDKLIF	TGTGCTCTCAGAAACTGGGGGATACGCGAAAGCCGGTACACCGATAAACTCATCTTT
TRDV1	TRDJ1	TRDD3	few	CALGELLTYKYWGKLIF	TGTGCTCTTGGGGAACTTTTAACCTACAAATACTGGGGGAAACTCATCTTT
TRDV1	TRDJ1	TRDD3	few	CALGDSAHSPNQLGDTPDKLIF	TGTGCTCTTGGGGATTCTGCACATTCGCCAAACCAACTGGGGGATACACCCGATAAACTCATCTTT
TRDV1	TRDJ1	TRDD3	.	CALGELKGSYGTGGSLGDKLIF	TGTGCTCTTGGGGAACTAAAGGGGTCCTACGGGACTGGGGGATCTTTGGGCGATAAACTCATCTTT
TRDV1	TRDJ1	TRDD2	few	CALGEKGLPTDRGSTTDKLIF	TGTGCTCTTGGGGAAAAAGGCCTTCCTACGGACCGTGGAAGTACAACCGATAAACTCATCTTT
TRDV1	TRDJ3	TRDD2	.	CALGHSYVGASSWDTRQMFF	TGTGCTCTTGGTCATTCCTACGTAGGGGCCAGCTCCTGGGACACCCGACAGATGTTTTTC
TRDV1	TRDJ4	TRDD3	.	CALGESNLREENCRGIIEPLIF	TGTGCTCTTGGGGAATCGAACCTACGAGAGGAGAACTGTAGGGGGATCATAGAACCCCTGATCTTT
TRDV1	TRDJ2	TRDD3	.	CALLRGGFPYSAQLFF	TGTGCTCTCCTGCGAGGGGGATTCCCTTATTCAGCACAACTCTTCTTT
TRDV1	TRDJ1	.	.	CALGEKDRSFSCPGTTDKLIF	TGTGCTCTTGGGGAAAAGGACCGATCATTTTCCTGTCCGGGGACCACCGATAAACTCATCTTT
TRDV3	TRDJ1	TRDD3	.	CASKYKTLLLISTGGSGYTDKLIF	TGTGCCTCTAAGTACAAGACCCTTCTTCTCATAAGTACGGGGGGATCCGGGTACACCGATAAACTCATCTTT